The 14 T cell receptor beta chains below were found in one sample sequenced in a study of Ad26.COV2.S vaccination and SARS-CoV-2 variants. TCRdb's table, derived via immunoSEQ multiplex PCR, lists solely in-frame clones and lacks some. The sample lists about 460,000 clones, roughly nine tenths occurring once. As for treatment: over 15 received Ad26.COV2.S at low or high dose, single or two shots; about five received placebo; per-sample allocation not given. Specimens were obtained on day 63 following the first vaccine or placebo injection. The sample in question was peripheral blood, obtained in a trial of Ad26.COV2.S vaccine versus placebo. These receptors all come from a person aged 18-65 years who received the Ad26.COV2.S COVID-19 vaccine or a placebo.

J is TRBJ2-7 and V is TRBV9; perhaps TRBD1 as D (5 bases). Per the germline V gene, CDR1 is SGDLS and CDR2 is YYNGEE. V gave up 0 bases and J gave up 3 bases, with 10 bases separating them. This CDR3 comprises 14 residues. CDR3 nucleotides: TGTGCCAGCAGCGTAGATAGGGGTGGCTACGAGCAGTACTTC. Protein product: CASSVDRGGYEQYF.

V usage is TRBV7-3 and J usage is TRBJ1-2; 10 nucleotides agree with TRBD1. CDR1 and CDR2 from the germline V gene are SGHTA and FQGTGA. This CDR3 comprises 17 residues. V lost 5 bases to trimming and J lost 8 bases; unmatched junction nucleotides: 17. The CDR3 is CASSVINSGTGDLGYTF. The DNA of the CDR3 is TGTGCCAGCAGCGTAATTAACTCCGGGACAGGGGATTTGGGCTACACCTTC.

The CDR3, as DNA: TGTGCCAGCTCAAGGGGGGAATATAATGAGCAGTTCTTC. It codes for CASSRGEYNEQFF. The chain combines TRBV18 with TRBJ2-1, with D possibly being TRBD1 or TRBD2 (6 bases each). Between the trimmed V and J ends, which lost 5 bases and 7 bases, there was a span of 12 bases. Germline loops: CDR1 KGHSH, CDR2 LQKENI. The CDR3 runs 13 residues. Supplemented by reference TRBV18 and TRBJ2-1, the full variable domain reads NAGVMQNPRHLVRRRGQEARLRCSPMKGHSHVYWYRQLPEEGLKFMVYLQKENIIDESGMPKERFSAEFPKEGPSILRIQQVVRGDSAAYFCASSRGEYNEQFFGPGTRLTVL.

The gene calls are TRBV7-6 and TRBJ1-1; a possible D gene is TRBD1 (6 bases). V was pared by 3 bases and J by 5 bases, with 34 bases between. The CDR3 totals 21 residues. Germline V gives CDR1 SGHVS, CDR2 FNYEAQ. The CDR3 nucleotides read TGTGCCAGCAGCTTGCCTAAACTTCCGGGACAAGACGGGGGTTTGGGGACTGAAGCTTTCTTT. It yields the protein CASSLPKLPGQDGGLGTEAFF.

The chain recombines TRBV19 with TRBJ2-1, with D possibly being TRBD1 (6 bases). Germline V gives CDR1 LNHDA, CDR2 SQIVND (reference sequence). The CDR3 is 15 amino acids. V was clipped by 3 bases and J by 3 bases, with 12 bases between them. The CDR3 region is CASSIWTVGYNEQFF. CDR3 nucleotides: TGTGCCAGTAGTATTTGGACAGTCGGCTACAATGAGCAGTTCTTC.

This sequence joins TRBV11-2 and TRBJ1-5, with D maybe TRBD1 (6 bases). Germline V lookup: CDR1 SGHAT, CDR2 FQNNGV. This CDR3 region has 16 residues. V was trimmed by 5 bases and J by 7 bases, leaving 21 bases between them. CDR3 DNA sequence: TGTGCCAGCAGCCCTACCCCGACAGGTCCCGGGCAGCCCCAGCATTTT. Protein: CASSPTPTGPGQPQHF.

This rearrangement joins TRBV20-1 to TRBJ1-1; 8 bases line up with TRBD1. J gave up 3 bases and V 3 bases, and 6 bases lay outside the gene matches. CDR1 and CDR2 (germline): DFQATT, SNEGSKA (reference sequence). The CDR3 spans 14 residues. The CDR3 spells CSASEGTGYTEAFF. For the CDR3, the DNA is TGCAGTGCTAGTGAGGGGACAGGTTACACTGAAGCTTTCTTT.

The rearrangement links TRBV10-1 to TRBJ2-1, with TRBD2 matching over 13 bases. Germline CDR1 and CDR2: WNHNN and SYGVQD (reference sequence). The junction had 6 bases not matched to a gene; V was cut back by 6 bases and J by 4 bases. The CDR3 length is 16 residues. CDR3 sequence reads: CASREPGLAGYNEQFF. For the CDR3, the DNA is TGCGCCAGCAGAGAACCGGGACTAGCGGGATACAATGAGCAGTTCTTC.

The chain uses TRBV19 and TRBJ2-3; 7 positions agree with TRBD2. Germline CDR1 and CDR2: LNHDA and SQIVND (reference sequence). The V and J ends lost 1 base and 5 bases, in that order; junction bases with no gene match: 6. The CDR3 is 15 residues long. This chain's CDR3 is CASSIAAGAGDTQYF. The CDR3 DNA reads as TGTGCCAGTAGTATAGCGGCGGGAGCGGGAGATACGCAGTATTTT.

V gene TRBV19 combines with J gene TRBJ1-1, with D maybe TRBD1 (6 bases). V was clipped by 8 bases and J by 6 bases, with 16 bases between them. Germline V lookup: CDR1 LNHDA, CDR2 SQIVND (reference sequence). This CDR3 comprises 13 residues. CDR3 in amino acids: CASFTGRGAEAFF. CDR3 coding DNA: TGTGCCAGTTTTACAGGGAGAGGCGCTGAAGCTTTCTTT.

This clone came up once. The chain recombines TRBV7-8 with TRBJ2-3; 8 nucleotides align to TRBD2. Germline CDR1 is SGHVS and CDR2 is FQNEAQ. The length of the CDR3 is 16 residues. V was clipped by 5 bases and J by 0 bases; unmatched bases: 7. DNA of the CDR3: TGTGCCAGCAGCCCCCGCCGGGGGGGGAGCACAGATACGCAGTATTTT. Protein sequence: CASSPRRGGSTDTQYF.

The V call is TRBV21-1, the J call TRBJ2-7; the DNA was not compared with TRBD2, the D call given in the table. TRBV21-1 represents a pseudogene. This CDR3 is 16 amino acids long. CDR3 residues: CASTTPDWELPYEQYF. DNA of the CDR3: TGTGCCAGCACCACCCCGGACTGGGAACTCCCTTACGAGCAGTACTTC.

The chain employs TRBV14 and TRBJ2-1, with D unresolved. The CDR3 length is 12 residues. Trimming cost V 1 base and J 12 bases, with 10 bases left between them. The germline V gene has CDR1 SGHDN and CDR2 FVKESK. The CDR3 loop reads CASSQGVVRQFF. CDR3 nucleotide sequence: TGTGCCAGCAGCCAAGGTGTGGTGAGGCAGTTCTTC.

This clone occurred once. CDR3 bases: TGTGCCAGCAGTCCCCCGGTGGAATACGAGCAGTACTTC. Its translation: CASSPPVEYEQYF. J is TRBJ2-7 and V is TRBV28; no definite D call. Germline V gene sequence: CDR1 MDHEN, CDR2 SYDVKM. The CDR3 consists of 13 residues. Trimming removed 5 bases at V and 4 bases at J, with 12 bases between.